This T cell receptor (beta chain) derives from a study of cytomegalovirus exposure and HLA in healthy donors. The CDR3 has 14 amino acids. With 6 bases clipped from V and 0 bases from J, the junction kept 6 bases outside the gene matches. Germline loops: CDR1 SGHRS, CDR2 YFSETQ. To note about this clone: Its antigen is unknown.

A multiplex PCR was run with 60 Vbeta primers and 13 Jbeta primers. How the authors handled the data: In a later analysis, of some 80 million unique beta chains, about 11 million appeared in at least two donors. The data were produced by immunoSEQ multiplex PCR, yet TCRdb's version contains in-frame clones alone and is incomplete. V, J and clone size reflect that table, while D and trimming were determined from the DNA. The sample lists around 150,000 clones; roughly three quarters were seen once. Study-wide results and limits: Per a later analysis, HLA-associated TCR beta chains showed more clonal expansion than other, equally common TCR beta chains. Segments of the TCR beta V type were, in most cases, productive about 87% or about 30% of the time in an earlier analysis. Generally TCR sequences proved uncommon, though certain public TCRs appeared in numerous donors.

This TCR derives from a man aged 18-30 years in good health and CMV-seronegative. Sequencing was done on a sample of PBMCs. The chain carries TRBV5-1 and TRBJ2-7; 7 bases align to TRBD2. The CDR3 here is CASITTSNSYEQYF. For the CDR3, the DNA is TGCGCCAGCATCACGACTAGCAACTCCTACGAGCAGTACTTC.